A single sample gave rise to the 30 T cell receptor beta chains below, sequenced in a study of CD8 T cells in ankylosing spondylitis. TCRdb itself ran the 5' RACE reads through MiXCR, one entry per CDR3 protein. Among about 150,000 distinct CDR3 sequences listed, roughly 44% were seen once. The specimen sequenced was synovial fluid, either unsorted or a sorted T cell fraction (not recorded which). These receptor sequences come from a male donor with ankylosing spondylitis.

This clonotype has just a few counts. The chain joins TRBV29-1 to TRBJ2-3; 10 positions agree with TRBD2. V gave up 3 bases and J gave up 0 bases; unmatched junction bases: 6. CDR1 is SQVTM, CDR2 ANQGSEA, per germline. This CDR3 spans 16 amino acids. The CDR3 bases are TGCAGCGTTGATACTAGCGGGACGATCAGCACAGATACGCAGTATTTT. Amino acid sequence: CSVDTSGTISTDTQYF.

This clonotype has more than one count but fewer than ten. The CDR3 DNA reads as TGTGCCAGCAGCCAAGAAGTCGGTCTAGCGGTTGCCCATGAGCAGTTCTTC. Translated, it gives CASSQEVGLAVAHEQFF. The chain recombines TRBV4-2 with TRBJ2-1; 7 positions match TRBD2. Looked up from germline, CDR1 is LGHNA and CDR2 is YNFKEQ. Unmatched junction bases numbered 13, after V lost 0 bases and J lost 8 bases. The CDR3 is 17 amino acids.

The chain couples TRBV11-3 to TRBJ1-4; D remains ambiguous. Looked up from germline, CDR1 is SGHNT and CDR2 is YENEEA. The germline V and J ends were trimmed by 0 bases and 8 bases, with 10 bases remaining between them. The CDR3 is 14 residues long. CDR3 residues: CASSLDFRGEKLFF. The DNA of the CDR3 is TGTGCCAGCAGCTTAGATTTCCGAGGCGAAAAACTGTTTTTT.

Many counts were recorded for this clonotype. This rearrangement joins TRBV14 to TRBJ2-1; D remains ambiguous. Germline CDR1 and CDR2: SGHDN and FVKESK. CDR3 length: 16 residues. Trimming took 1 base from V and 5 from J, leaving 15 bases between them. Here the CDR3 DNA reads TGTGCCAGCAGCCAAGCGAGAGACTTGGGCCACAATGAGCAGTTCTTC. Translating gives CASSQARDLGHNEQFF.

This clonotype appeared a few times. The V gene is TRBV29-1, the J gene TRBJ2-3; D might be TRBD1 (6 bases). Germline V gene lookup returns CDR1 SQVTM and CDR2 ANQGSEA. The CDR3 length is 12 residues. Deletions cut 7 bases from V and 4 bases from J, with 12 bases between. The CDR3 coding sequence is TGCAGCGCCGAGGGGGACCCAGATACGCAGTATTTT. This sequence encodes CSAEGDPDTQYF.

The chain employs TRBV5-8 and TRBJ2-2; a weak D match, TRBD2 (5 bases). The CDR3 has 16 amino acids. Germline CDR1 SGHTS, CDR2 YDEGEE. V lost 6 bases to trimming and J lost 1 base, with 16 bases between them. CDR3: CASIPREGRNTGELFF. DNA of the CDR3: TGTGCCAGCATCCCCCGGGAAGGGAGGAACACCGGGGAGCTGTTTTTT. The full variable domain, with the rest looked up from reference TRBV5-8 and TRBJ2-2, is EAGVTQSPTHLIKTRGQQATLRCSPISGHTSVYWYQQALGLGLQFLLWYDEGEERNRGNFPPRFSGRQFPNYSSELNVNALELEDSALYLCASIPREGRNTGELFFGEGSRLTVL.

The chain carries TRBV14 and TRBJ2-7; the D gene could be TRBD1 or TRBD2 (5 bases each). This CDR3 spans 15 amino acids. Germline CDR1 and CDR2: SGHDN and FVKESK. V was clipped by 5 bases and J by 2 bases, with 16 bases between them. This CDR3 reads CASSLGRPLAYEQYF. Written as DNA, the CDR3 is TGTGCCAGCAGCTTGGGACGTCCACTGGCCTACGAGCAGTACTTC.

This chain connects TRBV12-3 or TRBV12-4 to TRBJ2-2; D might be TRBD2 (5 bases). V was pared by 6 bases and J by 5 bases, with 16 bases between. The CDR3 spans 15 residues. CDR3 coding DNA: TGTGCCAGCAGAGGGCTCGGCGGGTCGACCGGGGAGCTGTTTTTT. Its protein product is CASRGLGGSTGELFF.

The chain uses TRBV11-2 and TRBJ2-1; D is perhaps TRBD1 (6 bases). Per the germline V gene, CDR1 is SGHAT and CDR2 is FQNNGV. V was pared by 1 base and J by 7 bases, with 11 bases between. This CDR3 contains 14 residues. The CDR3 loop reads CASSLVGTRNEQFF. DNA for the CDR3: TGTGCCAGCAGCTTAGTCGGGACACGGAATGAGCAGTTCTTC.

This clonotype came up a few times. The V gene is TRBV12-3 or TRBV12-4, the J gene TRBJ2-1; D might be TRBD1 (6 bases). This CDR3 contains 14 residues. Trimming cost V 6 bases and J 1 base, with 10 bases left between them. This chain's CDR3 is CASRQGQSYNEQFF. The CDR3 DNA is TGTGCCAGCAGACAGGGACAATCCTACAATGAGCAGTTCTTC.

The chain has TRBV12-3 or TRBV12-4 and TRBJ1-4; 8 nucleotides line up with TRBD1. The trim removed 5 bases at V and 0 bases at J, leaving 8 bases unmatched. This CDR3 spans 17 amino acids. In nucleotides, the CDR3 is TGTGCCAGCAGTCCAGGGGGCGATCCTGCAACTAATGAAAAACTGTTTTTT. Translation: CASSPGGDPATNEKLFF.

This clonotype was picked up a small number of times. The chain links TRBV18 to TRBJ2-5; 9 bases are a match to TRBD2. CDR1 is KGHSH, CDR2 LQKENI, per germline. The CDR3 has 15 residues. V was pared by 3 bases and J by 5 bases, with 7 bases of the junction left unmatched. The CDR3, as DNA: TGTGCCAGCTCACCGGGACTAGCTCCCGGGGAGACCCAGTACTTC. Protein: CASSPGLAPGETQYF.

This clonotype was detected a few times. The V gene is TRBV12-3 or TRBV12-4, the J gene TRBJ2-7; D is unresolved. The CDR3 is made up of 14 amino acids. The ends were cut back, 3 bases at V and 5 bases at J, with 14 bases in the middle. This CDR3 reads CASSLAEGIHEQYF. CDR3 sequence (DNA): TGTGCCAGCAGTTTGGCCGAAGGGATCCACGAGCAGTACTTC.

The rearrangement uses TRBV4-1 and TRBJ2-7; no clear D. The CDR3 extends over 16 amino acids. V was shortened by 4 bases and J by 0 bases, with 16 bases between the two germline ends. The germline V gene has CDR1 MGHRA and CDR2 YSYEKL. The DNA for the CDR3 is TGCGCCAGCAGCCCCCGGCGCACGTTACTCTCCTACGAGCAGTACTTC. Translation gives CASSPRRTLLSYEQYF.

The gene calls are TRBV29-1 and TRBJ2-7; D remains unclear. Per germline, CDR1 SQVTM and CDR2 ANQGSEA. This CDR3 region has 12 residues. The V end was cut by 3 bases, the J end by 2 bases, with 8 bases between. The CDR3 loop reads CSVEDGTYEQYF. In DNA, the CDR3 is TGCAGCGTTGAGGACGGAACCTACGAGCAGTACTTC.

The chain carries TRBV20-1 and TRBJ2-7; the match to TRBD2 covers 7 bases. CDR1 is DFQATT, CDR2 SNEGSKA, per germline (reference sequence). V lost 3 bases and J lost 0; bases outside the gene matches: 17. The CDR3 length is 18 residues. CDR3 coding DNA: TGCAGTGCTAGCGGCGAGACCGGGACTACCGACTTCTCCTACGAGCAGTACTTC. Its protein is CSASGETGTTDFSYEQYF.

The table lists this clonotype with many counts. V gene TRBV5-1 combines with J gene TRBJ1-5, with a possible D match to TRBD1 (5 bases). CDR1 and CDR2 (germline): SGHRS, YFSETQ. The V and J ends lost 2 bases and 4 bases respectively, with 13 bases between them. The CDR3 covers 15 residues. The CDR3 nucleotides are TGCGCCAGCAGCTTTACCGGGACCAAAAATCAGCCCCAGCATTTT. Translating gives CASSFTGTKNQPQHF.

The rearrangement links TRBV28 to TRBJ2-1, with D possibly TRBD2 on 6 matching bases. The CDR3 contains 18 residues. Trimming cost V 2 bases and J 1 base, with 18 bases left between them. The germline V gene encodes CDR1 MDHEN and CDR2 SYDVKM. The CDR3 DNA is TGTGCCAGCAGTTTACGGGGGTTGGAGGGGAGGTCCTACAATGAGCAGTTCTTC. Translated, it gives CASSLRGLEGRSYNEQFF.

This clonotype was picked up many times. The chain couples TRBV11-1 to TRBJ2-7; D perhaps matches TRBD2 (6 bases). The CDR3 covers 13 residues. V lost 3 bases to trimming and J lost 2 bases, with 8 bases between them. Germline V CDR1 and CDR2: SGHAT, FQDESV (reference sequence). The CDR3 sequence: CASSFGGAYEQYF. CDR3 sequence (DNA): TGTGCCAGCAGCTTCGGGGGAGCCTACGAGCAGTACTTC.

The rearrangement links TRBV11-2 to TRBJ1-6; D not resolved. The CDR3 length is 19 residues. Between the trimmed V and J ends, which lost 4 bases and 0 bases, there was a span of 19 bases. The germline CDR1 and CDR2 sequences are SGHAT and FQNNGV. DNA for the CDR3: TGTGCCAGCAGCTCCCGATCGCTTGATTGGAGCTCCTATAATTCACCCCTCCACTTT. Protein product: CASSSRSLDWSSYNSPLHF.

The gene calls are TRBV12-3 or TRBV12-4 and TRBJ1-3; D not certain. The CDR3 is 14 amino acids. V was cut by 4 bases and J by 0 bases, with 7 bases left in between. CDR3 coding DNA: TGTGCCAGCAGTTCTGGGAACTCTGGAAACACCATATATTTT. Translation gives CASSSGNSGNTIYF.

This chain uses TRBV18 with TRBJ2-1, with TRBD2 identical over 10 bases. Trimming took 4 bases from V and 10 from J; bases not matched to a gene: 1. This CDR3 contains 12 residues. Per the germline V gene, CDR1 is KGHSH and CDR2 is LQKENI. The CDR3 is CASSLAGGEQFF. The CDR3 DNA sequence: TGTGCCAGCTCACTAGCGGGAGGCGAGCAGTTCTTC.

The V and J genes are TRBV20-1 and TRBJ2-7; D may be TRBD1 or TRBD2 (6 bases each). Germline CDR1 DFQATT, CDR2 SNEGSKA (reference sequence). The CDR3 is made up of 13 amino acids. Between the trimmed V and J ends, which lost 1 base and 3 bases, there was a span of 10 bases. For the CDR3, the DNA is TGCAGTGCTAGAGCGGGGGCCGGCTACGAGCAGTACTTC. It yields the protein CSARAGAGYEQYF.

CDR3 coding DNA: TGTGCCAGCAGTCGTCCCGGGTGGGGACTAGTGCAAGAGACCCAGTACTTC. Translation gives CASSRPGWGLVQETQYF. The rearrangement joins TRBV11-2 to TRBJ2-5; 8 bases map to TRBD2. CDR1 and CDR2 (germline): SGHAT, FQNNGV. J gave up 2 bases and V 6 bases, and 14 bases lay outside the gene matches. The CDR3 runs to 17 residues.

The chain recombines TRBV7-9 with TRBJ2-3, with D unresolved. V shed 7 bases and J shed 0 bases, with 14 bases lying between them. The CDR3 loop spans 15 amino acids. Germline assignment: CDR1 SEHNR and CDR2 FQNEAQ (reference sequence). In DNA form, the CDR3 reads TGTGCCAGCACCCTAGGAATCTCTAGCACAGATACGCAGTATTTT. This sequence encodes CASTLGISSTDTQYF.

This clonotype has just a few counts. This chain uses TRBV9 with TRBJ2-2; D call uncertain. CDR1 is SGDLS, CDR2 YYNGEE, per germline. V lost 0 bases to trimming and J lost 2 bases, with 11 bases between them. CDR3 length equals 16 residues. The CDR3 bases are TGTGCCAGCAGCGTAGATTCTGGAACCAACACCGGGGAGCTGTTTTTT. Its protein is CASSVDSGTNTGELFF.

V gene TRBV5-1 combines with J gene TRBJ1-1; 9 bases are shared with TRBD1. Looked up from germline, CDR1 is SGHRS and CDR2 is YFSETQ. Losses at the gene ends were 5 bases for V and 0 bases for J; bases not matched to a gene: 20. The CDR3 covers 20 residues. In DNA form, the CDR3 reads TGCGCCAGCAGGGACGGACAGGGGTATCGGTTACGCAATTTGAACACTGAAGCTTTCTTT. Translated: CASRDGQGYRLRNLNTEAFF.

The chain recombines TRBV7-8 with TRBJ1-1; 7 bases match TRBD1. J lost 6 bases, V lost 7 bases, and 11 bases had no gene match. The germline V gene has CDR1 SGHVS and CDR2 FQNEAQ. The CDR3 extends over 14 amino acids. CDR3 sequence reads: CASTPTDRWSEAFF. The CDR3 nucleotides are TGTGCCAGCACCCCCACGGACAGGTGGTCTGAAGCTTTCTTT. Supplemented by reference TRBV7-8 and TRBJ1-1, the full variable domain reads GAGVSQSPRYKVAKRGQDVALRCDPISGHVSLFWYQQALGQGPEFLTYFQNEAQLDKSGLPSDRFFAERPEGSVSTLKIQRTQQEDSAVYLCASTPTDRWSEAFFGQGTRLTVV.

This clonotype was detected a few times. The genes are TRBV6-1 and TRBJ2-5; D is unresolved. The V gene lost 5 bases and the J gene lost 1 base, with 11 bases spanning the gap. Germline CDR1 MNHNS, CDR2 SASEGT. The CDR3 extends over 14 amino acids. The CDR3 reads CASSLGRSQETQYF. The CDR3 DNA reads TGTGCCAGCAGTCTGGGTAGGAGCCAAGAGACCCAGTACTTC.

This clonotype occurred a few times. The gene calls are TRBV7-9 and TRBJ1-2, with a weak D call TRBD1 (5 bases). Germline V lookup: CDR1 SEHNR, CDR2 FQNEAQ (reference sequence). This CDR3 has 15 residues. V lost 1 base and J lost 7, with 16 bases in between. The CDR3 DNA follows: TGTGCCAGCAGCTTAGGTGACAGCCGCACCACTGGCTACACCTTC. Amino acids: CASSLGDSRTTGYTF.